What follows are 19 T cell receptor beta chains derived from one specimen sequenced in a study of blood T cell repertoires in COVID-19. Using immunoSEQ multiplex PCR, the repertoire was profiled, and TCRdb retains in-frame clones only, with some absent. The sample contains around 170,000 clones, more than 85% of which appear only once. The sequencing input was peripheral blood. The origin of the receptors is a woman in her twenties or thirties with active or convalescent COVID-19.

The rearrangement links TRBV30 to TRBJ1-2, with D possibly being TRBD1 (6 bases). V lost 0 bases and J 8 bases, leaving 16 bases between the germline ends. Germline CDR1 and CDR2: GTSNPN and SVGIG (reference sequence). The CDR3 is 14 residues long. The CDR3 here is CAWSVLVGAEGYTF. The CDR3 coding sequence is TGTGCCTGGAGTGTACTCGTGGGGGCGGAAGGCTACACCTTC.

The rearrangement joins TRBV28 to TRBJ2-7, with 8 bases lining up with TRBD1. The J segment lost 7 bases and the V segment lost 2 bases, leaving 10 bases of the junction unmatched. Germline V gene lookup returns CDR1 MDHEN and CDR2 SYDVKM. The CDR3 is made up of 15 amino acids. The CDR3 DNA follows: TGTGCCAGCAGTTTAGCGCAGGGGGCGCTTTCGGAGCAGTACTTC. This translates into CASSLAQGALSEQYF.

The chain employs TRBV18 and TRBJ2-5; D is possibly TRBD2 (5 bases). V gave up 3 bases and J gave up 5 bases, with 7 bases separating them. The CDR3 contains 12 residues. Germline CDR1 reads KGHSH; CDR2 reads LQKENI. The CDR3 protein is CASSPSVETQYF. CDR3 bases: TGTGCCAGCTCACCTAGCGTGGAGACCCAGTACTTC.

The chain joins TRBV5-4 to TRBJ2-7; unclear D gene. Deletions cut 2 bases from V and 0 bases from J, with 9 bases between. This CDR3 contains 14 residues. Germline CDR1 SGHNT, CDR2 YYREEE (reference sequence). For the CDR3, the DNA is TGTGCCAGCAGCTTTGATAGGAGCTCCTACGAGCAGTACTTC. It translates to CASSFDRSSYEQYF. Based on the CDR3 plus reference TRBV5-4 and TRBJ2-7, the full variable domain is ETGVTQSPTHLIKTRGQQVTLRCSSQSGHNTVSWYQQALGQGPQFIFQYYREEENGRGNFPPRFSGLQFPNYSSELNVNALELDDSALYLCASSFDRSSYEQYFGPGTRLTVT.

The CDR3 is CASSSPAREQTEAFF. CDR3 coding DNA: TGTGCCAGCAGTTCCCCCGCAAGGGAGCAGACTGAAGCTTTCTTT. The rearrangement joins TRBV27 to TRBJ1-1; D gene ambiguous. CDR1 and CDR2 (germline): MNHEY, SMNVEV (reference sequence). V shed 4 bases and J shed 5 bases, with 17 bases lying between them. The CDR3 is made up of 15 amino acids.

This clone was recorded only once. The genes are TRBV6-6 and TRBJ2-7; the match to TRBD1 covers 8 bases. Germline V gene sequence: CDR1 MNHNY, CDR2 SVGAGI (reference sequence). There are 15 residues in the CDR3. The V gene end was trimmed by 5 bases and the J gene end by 3 bases; junction bases not matched to a gene: 9. In DNA, the CDR3 is TGTGCCAGCAGTGCACCCCGGACAGGGAACTACGAGCAGTACTTC. Amino acid sequence: CASSAPRTGNYEQYF.

This sequence joins TRBV6-1 and TRBJ1-2, with 8 positions matching TRBD1. The CDR3 has 13 residues. Germline V gives CDR1 MNHNS, CDR2 SASEGT. The V and J ends lost 2 bases and 6 bases, in that order; junction bases with no gene match: 2. The CDR3 nucleotides are TGTGCCAGCAGTGAAAGACAGGGGAATGGCTACACCTTC. This gives the protein CASSERQGNGYTF.

This clone was picked up a small number of times. The genes are TRBV24-1 and TRBJ1-4; a weak D match, TRBD1 (5 bases). CDR1 is KGHDR and CDR2 is SFDVKD in the germline V gene. V lost 4 bases to trimming and J lost 7 bases, with 15 bases between them. The CDR3 extends over 15 amino acids. Written as DNA, the CDR3 is TGTGCCACCAGTGACCCCGGGAGGGGAGGTGAAAAACTGTTTTTT. As protein: CATSDPGRGGEKLFF.

The V call is TRBV28, the J call TRBJ1-1; tentative D call: TRBD1 (5 bases). CDR1 is MDHEN, CDR2 SYDVKM, per germline. This CDR3 comprises 15 residues. The ends were cut back, 6 bases at V and 0 bases at J, with 14 bases in the middle. Here the CDR3 reads CASSVSGGLNTEAFF. The CDR3, as DNA: TGTGCCAGCAGCGTAAGCGGGGGATTGAACACTGAAGCTTTCTTT. The variable domain in full, completed from reference TRBV28 and TRBJ1-1, reads DVKVTQSSRYLVKRTGEKVFLECVQDMDHENMFWYRQDPGLGLRLIYFSYDVKMKEKGDIPEGYSVSREKKERFSLILESASTNQTSMYLCASSVSGGLNTEAFFGQGTRLTVV.

The chain carries TRBV29-1 and TRBJ1-3; 7 bases match TRBD1. Germline-derived CDR1 and CDR2 are SQVTM and ANQGSEA. V lost 2 bases to trimming and J lost 0 bases; unmatched junction nucleotides: 7. CDR3 length: 16 amino acids. CDR3 sequence: CSVESPRGVSGNTIYF. CDR3 DNA: TGCAGCGTTGAAAGCCCCAGGGGGGTCTCTGGAAACACCATATATTTT.

The gene calls are TRBV5-5 and TRBJ1-2, with 8 nucleotides matching TRBD1. The length of the CDR3 is 14 residues. Germline V gives CDR1 SGHKS, CDR2 YYEKEE (reference sequence). With V trimmed by 4 bases and J by 4 bases, 6 bases remained unmatched. Written as DNA, the CDR3 is TGTGCCAGCAGCCCGACAGGGGATATCTATGGCTACACCTTC. Protein: CASSPTGDIYGYTF.

This sequence joins TRBV30 and TRBJ1-6; D uncertain. Germline V gives CDR1 GTSNPN, CDR2 SVGIG (reference sequence). This CDR3 is 11 amino acids long. With 3 bases removed from V and 7 bases from J, the gap between germline ends came to 4 bases. The CDR3 loop is CAWSQNSPLHF. DNA for the CDR3: TGTGCCTGGAGCCAAAATTCACCCCTCCACTTT.

The table lists this clone with a count of one. The rearrangement joins TRBV3-1 (or the pseudogene TRBV3-2) to TRBJ1-3; TRBD1 is a possible D gene (5 bases). This CDR3 is 14 amino acids long. The V gene lost 4 bases and the J gene lost 0 bases, with 7 bases spanning the gap. Germline V gene sequence: CDR1 LGHDT, CDR2 YNNKEL (reference sequence). In DNA form, the CDR3 reads TGTGCCAGCAGCCTGACAGACTCTGGAAACACCATATATTTT. This translates into CASSLTDSGNTIYF.

The chain joins TRBV3-1 (or the pseudogene TRBV3-2) to TRBJ1-2; D uncertain. The CDR3 loop spans 11 amino acids. Germline lookup yields CDR1 LGHDT and CDR2 YNNKEL (reference sequence). Trimming removed 4 bases from V and 4 bases from J, with 4 bases in between. Here the CDR3 DNA reads TGTGCCAGCAGCCCCGGCTATGGCTACACCTTC. Its translation: CASSPGYGYTF.

The chain couples TRBV6-5 to TRBJ1-6, with 8 nucleotides matching TRBD1. V dropped 7 bases and J dropped 8; count of bases not matched to a gene: 10. This CDR3 comprises 15 residues. Germline CDR1 reads MNHEY; CDR2 reads SVGAGI. CDR3 coding DNA: TGTGCCAGCAAGAAAGGACAGGGAATTTATTCACCCCTCCACTTT. Translation gives CASKKGQGIYSPLHF.

A word on this clone: The sample contains more than one DNA sequence encoding this CDR3. This chain links TRBV28 with TRBJ2-7, with D hard to call. The CDR3 is made up of 13 amino acids. V was cut by 2 bases and J by 2 bases, with 7 bases left in between. CDR1 MDHEN and CDR2 SYDVKM come from the germline V gene. CDR3 in amino acids: CASSLTVPYEQYF. CDR3 nucleotide sequence: TGTGCCAGCAGTTTAACGGTTCCCTACGAGCAGTACTTC.

The V and J genes are TRBV6-2 or TRBV6-3 and TRBJ1-2; 7 bases line up with TRBD1. Germline CDR1 MNHEY, CDR2 SVGEGT. Unmatched junction bases numbered 1, after V lost 2 bases and J lost 1 base. The CDR3 covers 14 residues. CDR3 DNA: TGTGCCAGCAGTTACCGGACAGGTAACTATGGCTACACCTTC. Its translation: CASSYRTGNYGYTF.

The sample holds one count of this clone. This sequence joins TRBV11-2 and TRBJ2-5; possibly TRBD2 for D (5 bases). Trimming took off 2 bases at V and 5 bases at J, with 9 bases between the two ends. The CDR3 covers 13 residues. Per the germline V gene, CDR1 is SGHAT and CDR2 is FQNNGV. For the CDR3, the DNA is TGTGCCAGCAGCTTAATGGGGAGCGAGACCCAGTACTTC. This codes for CASSLMGSETQYF.

The chain recombines TRBV7-9 with TRBJ1-1; D is possibly TRBD1 (5 bases). This CDR3 is 13 amino acids long. The V end lost 7 bases, the J end lost 6 bases, and 15 bases lay between the germline ends. Germline CDR1 and CDR2: SEHNR and FQNEAQ (reference sequence). As DNA, the CDR3 is TGTGCCAGCACCTTGGTGAGGGACTCTGAAGCTTTCTTT. This sequence encodes CASTLVRDSEAFF.